This TCR beta chain stems from a study of beta chain features in type 1 diabetes. Purities in excess of 95% were seen in all sorted populations. As every portion of the isolated RNA was reverse transcribed, the sequencing read expressed TCRB transcripts. Clones were sequenced by immunoSEQ multiplex PCR, and TCRdb holds only the in-frame ones, with some missing. The table records 250,000 to 400,000 clones, 12% to 15% of them present only once. The CDR3 extends over 13 amino acids. CDR1 SGHDT and CDR2 YYEEEE come from the germline V gene. The V and J ends lost 4 bases and 6 bases respectively, with 10 bases between them.

The source of this sequence is a man aged 25-45 years in good health. The sample taken for sequencing was central memory CD4+ T cells from blood. V gene TRBV5-6 combines with J gene TRBJ1-4; the D gene is possibly TRBD1 (5 bases). The CDR3 DNA follows: TGTGCCAGCAGCCGACAGTCAGATGAAAAACTGTTTTTT. Translation gives CASSRQSDEKLFF.